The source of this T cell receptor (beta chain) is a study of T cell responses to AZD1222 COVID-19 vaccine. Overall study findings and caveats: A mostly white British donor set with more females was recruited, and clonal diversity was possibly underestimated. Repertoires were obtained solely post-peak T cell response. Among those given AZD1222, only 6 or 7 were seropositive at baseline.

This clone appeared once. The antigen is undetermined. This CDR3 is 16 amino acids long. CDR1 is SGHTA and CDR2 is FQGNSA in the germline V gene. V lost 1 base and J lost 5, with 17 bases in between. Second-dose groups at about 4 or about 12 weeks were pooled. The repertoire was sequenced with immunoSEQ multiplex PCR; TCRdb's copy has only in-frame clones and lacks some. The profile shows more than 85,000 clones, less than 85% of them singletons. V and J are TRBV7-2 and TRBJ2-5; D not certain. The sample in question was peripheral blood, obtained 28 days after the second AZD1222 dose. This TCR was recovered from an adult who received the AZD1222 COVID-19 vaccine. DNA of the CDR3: TGTGCCAGCAGCTTAGTGTCTGGCCCACCCCGGGAGACCCAGTACTTC. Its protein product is CASSLVSGPPRETQYF.